This T cell receptor (beta chain) was retrieved from a study of T cell changes during pregnancy in multiple sclerosis. Generated by immunoSEQ multiplex PCR, the TCRdb table keeps only in-frame clones and is missing some. The sample has roughly 38,000 clones, about 90% seen once. This TCR derives from a female donor in good health, enrolled as a control in a pregnancy study. The sample in question was CD4+ T cells from peripheral blood mononuclear cells, obtained in the second trimester of pregnancy.

In nucleotides, the CDR3 is TGTGCCAGCAGCCACGGACTAGCAGCTGTATTAGTTGAGCAGTTCTTC. Protein sequence: CASSHGLAAVLVEQFF. The chain carries TRBV4-2 and TRBJ2-1; TRBD2 matches 8 bases. This CDR3 region has 16 residues. Per the germline V gene, CDR1 is LGHNA and CDR2 is YNFKEQ. V was clipped by 3 bases and J by 9 bases; unmatched bases: 13.